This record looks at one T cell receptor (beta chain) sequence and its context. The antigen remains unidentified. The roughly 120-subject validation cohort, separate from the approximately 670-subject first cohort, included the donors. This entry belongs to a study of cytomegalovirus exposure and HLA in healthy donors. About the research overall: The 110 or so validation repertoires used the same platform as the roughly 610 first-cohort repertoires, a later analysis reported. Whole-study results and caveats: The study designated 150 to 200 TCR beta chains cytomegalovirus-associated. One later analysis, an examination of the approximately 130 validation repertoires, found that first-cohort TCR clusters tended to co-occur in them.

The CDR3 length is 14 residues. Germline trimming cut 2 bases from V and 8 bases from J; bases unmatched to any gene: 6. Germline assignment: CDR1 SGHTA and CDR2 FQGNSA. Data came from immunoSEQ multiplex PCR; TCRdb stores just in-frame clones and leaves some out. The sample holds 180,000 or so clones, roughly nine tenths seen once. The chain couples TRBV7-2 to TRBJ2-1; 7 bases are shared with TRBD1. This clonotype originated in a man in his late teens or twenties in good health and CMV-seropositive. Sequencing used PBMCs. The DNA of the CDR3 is TGTGCCAGCAGCTTAAGCAGGACAGGCGATGAGCAGTTCTTC. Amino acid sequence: CASSLSRTGDEQFF. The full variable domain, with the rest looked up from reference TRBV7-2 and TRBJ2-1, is GAGVSQSPSNKVTEKGKDVELRCDPISGHTALYWYRQSLGQGLEFLIYFQGNSAPDKSGLPSDRFSAERTGGSVSTLTIQRTQQEDSAVYLCASSLSRTGDEQFFGPGTRLTVL.